This T cell receptor beta chain emerged from a study of human T cells and chemical hapten exposure. Study-level information: Sensitization used 2% DPC on around 2 cm by around 2 cm upper inner arm skin.

Per the original methods: Counting gave a median of roughly 100,000 TCRs per sample, with values ranging from about 23,224 to 690,600. TCRdb passed the RACE reads through MiXCR, listing each CDR3 protein once. TCRdb's processing, not the study's, gives the V and J calls here. The repertoire holds under 100,000 distinct CDR3 sequences, roughly a tenth seen once, with about 2.3% in the top ten. Indicated time point: patch test 2, 6 weeks after DPC sensitization. Treatment denoted: therapeutic diphenylcyclopropenone sensitization with weekly scalp DPC. The authors' total RNA extraction used unfractionated whole blood. The source of this sequence is a woman in her thirties with alopecia areata. Some clones in this sample may be carry-over from other donors' samples. This sample comprised whole blood, obtained in connection with sensitization to the hapten diphenylcyclopropenone (DPC).

In nucleotides, the CDR3 is TGTGCCAGCAGTCCAGGGGGGCCTTCACCCCTCCACTTT. It translates to CASSPGGPSPLHF. V is TRBV28 and J is TRBJ1-6; 7 bases are shared with TRBD1. J gave up 9 bases and V 5 bases, and 4 bases lay outside the gene matches. The CDR3 is 13 residues long. In germline, CDR1 is MDHEN, CDR2 SYDVKM.